Reported below is one T cell receptor (beta chain). Antigen unknown. This beta chain is a stray sequence in a library constructed for alpha chains; its clone size is not meaningful. TCRdb re-analysed the 5' RACE reads in MiXCR, keeping a single row per CDR3 protein. The sample contains over 200 distinct CDR3 sequences, 94% of which appear only once. CD4+CD45RO+CD25- cells were isolated as memory CD4+ T cells. Findings and caveats of the study: The TCR gene usage of tumor memory CD4+ T cells clustered together with blood and lymph node memory CD4+ cells and with lymph node naive CD4+ cells. Tumor Tregs overlapped most with tumor, then blood, naive CD4+ cells.

Material for sequencing was memory CD4+ T cells sorted from blood. Stated subset: memory CD4+ T cells, CD4+CD45RO+CD25-. The receptor was derived from a female donor with breast cancer.

The CDR3 loop is CASSLPGGSDGYTF. CDR3 nucleotide sequence: TGTGCCAGCAGTTTGCCCGGAGGGTCCGATGGCTACACCTTC. The chain is built from TRBV12-3 or TRBV12-4 and TRBJ1-2, with unresolved D. The CDR3 totals 14 residues. V shed 3 bases and J shed 6 bases, with 14 bases lying between them.